This TCR beta chain appears in the sequencing data of a study of Graves' ophthalmopathy and Graves' hyperthyroidism. This clonotype was detected ten times or more. The CDR3 loop spans 16 amino acids. V was pared by 5 bases and J by 6 bases, with 7 bases of the junction left unmatched. Germline V gene data show CDR1 as SGHTA and CDR2 as FQGNSA. Transcripts of RNA were the source for amplifying TCR beta CDR3 regions. HTBI primers were employed in first-round RT-PCR, then a second-round multiplex PCR followed. TCRdb fed the multiplex PCR reads into MiXCR, producing one record per CDR3 protein. This sample has 650,000 to 900,000 distinct CDR3 sequences, with roughly 41% found just once.

The receptor comes from an adult man with Graves' ophthalmopathy. Specimen: peripheral blood. The gene calls are TRBV7-2 and TRBJ2-6; 10 positions agree with TRBD1. The CDR3 DNA reads as TGTGCCAGCAGCACCAGACAGGGGGCGCAGGCCAACGTCCTGACTTTC. Residues: CASSTRQGAQANVLTF.